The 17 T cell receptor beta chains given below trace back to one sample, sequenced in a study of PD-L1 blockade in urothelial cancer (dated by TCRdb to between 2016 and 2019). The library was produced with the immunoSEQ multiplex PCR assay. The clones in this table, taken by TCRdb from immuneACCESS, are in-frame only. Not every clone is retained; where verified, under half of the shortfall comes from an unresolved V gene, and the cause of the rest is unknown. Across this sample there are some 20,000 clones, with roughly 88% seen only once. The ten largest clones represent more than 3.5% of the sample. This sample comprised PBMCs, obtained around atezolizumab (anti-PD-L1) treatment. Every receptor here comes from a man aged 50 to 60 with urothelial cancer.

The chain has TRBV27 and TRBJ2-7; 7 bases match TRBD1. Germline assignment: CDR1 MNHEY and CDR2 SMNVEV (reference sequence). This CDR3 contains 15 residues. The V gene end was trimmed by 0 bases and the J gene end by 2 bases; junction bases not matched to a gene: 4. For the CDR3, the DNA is TGTGCCAGCAGTTTATCAACAGGGGCGACCTACGAGCAGTACTTC. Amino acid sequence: CASSLSTGATYEQYF.

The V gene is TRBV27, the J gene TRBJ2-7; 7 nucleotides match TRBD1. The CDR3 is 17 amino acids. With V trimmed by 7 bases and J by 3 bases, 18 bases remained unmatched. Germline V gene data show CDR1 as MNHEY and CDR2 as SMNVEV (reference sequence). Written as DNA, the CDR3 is TGTGCCAGCAAATTTACAGGGGCGACGGGCCGAATCTACGAGCAGTACTTC. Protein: CASKFTGATGRIYEQYF.

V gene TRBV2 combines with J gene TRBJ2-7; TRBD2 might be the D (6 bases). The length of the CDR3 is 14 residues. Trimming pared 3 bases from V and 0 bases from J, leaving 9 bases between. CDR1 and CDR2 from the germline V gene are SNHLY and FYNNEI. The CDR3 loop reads CASSDGLSSYEQYF. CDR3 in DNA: TGTGCCAGCAGTGATGGACTATCCTCCTACGAGCAGTACTTC.

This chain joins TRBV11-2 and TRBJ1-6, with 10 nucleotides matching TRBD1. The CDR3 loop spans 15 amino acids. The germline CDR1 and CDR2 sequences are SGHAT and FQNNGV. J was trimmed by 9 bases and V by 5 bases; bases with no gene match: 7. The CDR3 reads CASSRGTGVASPLHF. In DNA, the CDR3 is TGTGCCAGCAGCCGGGGGACAGGGGTTGCTTCACCCCTCCACTTT.

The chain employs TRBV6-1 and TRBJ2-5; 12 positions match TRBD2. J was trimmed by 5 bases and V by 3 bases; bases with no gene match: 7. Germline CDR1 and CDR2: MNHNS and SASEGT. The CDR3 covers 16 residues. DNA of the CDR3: TGTGCCAGCAGTGACCTAGCGGGGGGGATGTGGGAGACCCAGTACTTC. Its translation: CASSDLAGGMWETQYF.

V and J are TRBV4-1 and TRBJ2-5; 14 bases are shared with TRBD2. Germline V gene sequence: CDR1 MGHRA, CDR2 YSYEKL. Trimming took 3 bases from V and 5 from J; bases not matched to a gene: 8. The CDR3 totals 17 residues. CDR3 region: CASSHPGTSGSDETQYF. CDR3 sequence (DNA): TGCGCCAGCAGCCACCCGGGGACTAGCGGGAGTGATGAGACCCAGTACTTC.

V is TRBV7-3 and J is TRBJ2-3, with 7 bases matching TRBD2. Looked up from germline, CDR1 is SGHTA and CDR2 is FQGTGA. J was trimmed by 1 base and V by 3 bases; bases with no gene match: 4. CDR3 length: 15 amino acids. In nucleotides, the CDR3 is TGTGCCAGCAGCTTGAGGAGCGGGGGCACAGATACGCAGTATTTT. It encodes CASSLRSGGTDTQYF.

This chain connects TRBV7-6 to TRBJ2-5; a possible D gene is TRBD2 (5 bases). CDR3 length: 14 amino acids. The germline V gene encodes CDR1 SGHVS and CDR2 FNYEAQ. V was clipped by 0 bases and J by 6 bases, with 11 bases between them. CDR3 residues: CASSLAGEGKTQYF. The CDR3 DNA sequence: TGTGCCAGCAGCTTAGCGGGAGAAGGGAAGACCCAGTACTTC.

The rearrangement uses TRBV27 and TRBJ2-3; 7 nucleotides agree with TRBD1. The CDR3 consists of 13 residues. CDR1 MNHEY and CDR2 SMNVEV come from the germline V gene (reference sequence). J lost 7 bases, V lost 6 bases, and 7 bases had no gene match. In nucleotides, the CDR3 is TGTGCCAGCAGGTCAGACAGGGTTCATACGCAGTATTTT. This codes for CASRSDRVHTQYF.

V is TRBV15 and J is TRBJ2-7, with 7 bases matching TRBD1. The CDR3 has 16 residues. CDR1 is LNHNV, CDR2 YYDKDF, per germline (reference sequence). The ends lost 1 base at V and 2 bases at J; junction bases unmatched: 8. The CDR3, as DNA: TGTGCCACCAGCAGAGGGCACAGGGGTCTGACCTACGAGCAGTACTTC. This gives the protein CATSRGHRGLTYEQYF.

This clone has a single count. CDR3 coding DNA: TGCGCCAGCAGCTTGAGACTAGCGGGGGGCGGCACCGGGGAGCTGTTTTTT. As protein: CASSLRLAGGGTGELFF. The V gene is TRBV5-1, the J gene TRBJ2-2; TRBD2 matches at 13 bases. J gave up 4 bases and V 1 base, and 4 bases lay outside the gene matches. The CDR3 length is 17 residues. CDR1 is SGHRS, CDR2 YFSETQ, per germline.

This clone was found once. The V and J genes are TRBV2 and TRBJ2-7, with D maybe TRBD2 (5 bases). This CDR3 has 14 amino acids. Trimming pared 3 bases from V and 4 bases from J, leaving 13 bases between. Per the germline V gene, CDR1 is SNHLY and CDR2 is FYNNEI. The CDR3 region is CASSDHGGGYEQYF. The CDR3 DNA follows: TGTGCCAGCAGTGATCACGGAGGAGGATACGAGCAGTACTTC.

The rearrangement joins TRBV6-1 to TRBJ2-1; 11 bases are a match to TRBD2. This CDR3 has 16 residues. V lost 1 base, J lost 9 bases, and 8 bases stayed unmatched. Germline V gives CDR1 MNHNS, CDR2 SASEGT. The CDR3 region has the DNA TGTGCCAGCAGTGAAGGGGTAGCGGGGGGGCCGAGTGAGCAGTTCTTC. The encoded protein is CASSEGVAGGPSEQFF.

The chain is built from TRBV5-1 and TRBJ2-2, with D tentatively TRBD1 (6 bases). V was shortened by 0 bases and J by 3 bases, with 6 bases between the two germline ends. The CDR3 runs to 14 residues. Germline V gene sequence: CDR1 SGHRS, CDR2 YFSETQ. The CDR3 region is CASSLDRDTGELFF. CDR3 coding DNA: TGCGCCAGCAGCTTGGACAGGGACACCGGGGAGCTGTTTTTT.

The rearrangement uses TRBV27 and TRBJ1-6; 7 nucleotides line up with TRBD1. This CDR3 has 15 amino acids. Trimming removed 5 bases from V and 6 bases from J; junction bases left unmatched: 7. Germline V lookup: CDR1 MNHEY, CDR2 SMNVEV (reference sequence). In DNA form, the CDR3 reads TGTGCCAGCAGTACTCGGGACAGATCTAATTCACCCCTCCACTTT. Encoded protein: CASSTRDRSNSPLHF.

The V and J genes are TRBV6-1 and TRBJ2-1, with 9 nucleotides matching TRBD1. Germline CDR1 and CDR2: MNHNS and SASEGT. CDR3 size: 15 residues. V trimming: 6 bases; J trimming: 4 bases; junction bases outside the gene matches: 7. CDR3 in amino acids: CASSVGTGLYNEQFF. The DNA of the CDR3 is TGTGCCAGCAGCGTTGGGACAGGGTTGTACAATGAGCAGTTCTTC.

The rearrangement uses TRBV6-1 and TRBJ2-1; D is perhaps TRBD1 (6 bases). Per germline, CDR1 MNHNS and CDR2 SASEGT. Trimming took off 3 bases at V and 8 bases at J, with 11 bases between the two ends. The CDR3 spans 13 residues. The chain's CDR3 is CASSDTGWDEQFF. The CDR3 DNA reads TGTGCCAGCAGTGATACAGGGTGGGATGAGCAGTTCTTC.